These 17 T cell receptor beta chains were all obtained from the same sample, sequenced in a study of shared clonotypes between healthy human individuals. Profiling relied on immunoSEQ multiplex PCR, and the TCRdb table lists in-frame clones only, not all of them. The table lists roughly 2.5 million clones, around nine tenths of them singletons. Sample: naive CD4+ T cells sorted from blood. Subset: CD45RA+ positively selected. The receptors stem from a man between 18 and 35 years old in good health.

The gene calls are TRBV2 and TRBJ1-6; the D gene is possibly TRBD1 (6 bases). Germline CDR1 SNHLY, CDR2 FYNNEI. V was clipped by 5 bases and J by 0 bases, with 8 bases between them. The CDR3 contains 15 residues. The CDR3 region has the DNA TGTGCCAGCAGTATGGACAGCTCCTATAATTCACCCCTCCACTTT. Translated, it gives CASSMDSSYNSPLHF.

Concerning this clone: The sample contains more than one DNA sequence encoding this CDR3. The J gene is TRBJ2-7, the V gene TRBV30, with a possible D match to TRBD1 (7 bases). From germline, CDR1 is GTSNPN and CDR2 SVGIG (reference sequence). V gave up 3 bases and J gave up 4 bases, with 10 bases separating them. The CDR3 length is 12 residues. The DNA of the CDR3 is TGTGCCTGGAGCGCAGGGGGGTACGAGCAGTACTTC. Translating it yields CAWSAGGYEQYF.

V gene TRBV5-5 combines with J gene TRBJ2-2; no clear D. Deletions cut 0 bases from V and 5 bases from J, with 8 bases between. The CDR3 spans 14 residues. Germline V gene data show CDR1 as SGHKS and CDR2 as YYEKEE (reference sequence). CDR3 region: CASSLELLTGELFF. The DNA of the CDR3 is TGTGCCAGCAGCTTGGAGCTTTTAACCGGGGAGCTGTTTTTT.

This CDR3 is CASSPLLVTNTEAFF. In DNA form, the CDR3 reads TGTGCCAGCTCACCATTACTCGTCACGAACACTGAAGCTTTCTTT. The chain links TRBV18 to TRBJ1-1; D uncertain. V gave up 2 bases and J gave up 1 base, with 11 bases separating them. Germline V gene sequence: CDR1 KGHSH, CDR2 LQKENI. This CDR3 spans 15 amino acids.

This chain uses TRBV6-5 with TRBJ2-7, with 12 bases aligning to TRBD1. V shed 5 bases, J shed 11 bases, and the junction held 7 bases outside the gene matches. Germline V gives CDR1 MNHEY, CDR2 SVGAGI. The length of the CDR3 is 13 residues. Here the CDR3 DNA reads TGTGCCAGCAGTCCCGGGACAGGGGGCGGGAAGTACTTC. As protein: CASSPGTGGGKYF.

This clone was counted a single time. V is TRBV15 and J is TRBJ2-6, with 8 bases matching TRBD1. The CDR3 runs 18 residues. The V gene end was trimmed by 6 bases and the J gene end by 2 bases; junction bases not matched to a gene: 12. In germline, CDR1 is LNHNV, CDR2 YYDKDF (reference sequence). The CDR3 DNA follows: TGTGCCACCAGGACGGACCGGACAGGGTTCCCTGGGGCCAACGTCCTGACTTTC. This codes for CATRTDRTGFPGANVLTF. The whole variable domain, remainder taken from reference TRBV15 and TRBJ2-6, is DAMVIQNPRYQVTQFGKPVTLSCSQTLNHNVMYWYQQKSSQAPKLLFHYYDKDFNNEADTPDNFQSRRPNTSFCFLDIRSPGLGDTAMYLCATRTDRTGFPGANVLTFGAGSRLTVL.

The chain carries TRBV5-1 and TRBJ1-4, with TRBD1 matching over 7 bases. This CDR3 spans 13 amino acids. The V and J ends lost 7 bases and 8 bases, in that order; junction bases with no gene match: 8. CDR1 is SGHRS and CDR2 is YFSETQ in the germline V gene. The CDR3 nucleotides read TGCGCCAGCCGCCGTCAGGGGGAAGAAAAACTGTTTTTT. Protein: CASRRQGEEKLFF.

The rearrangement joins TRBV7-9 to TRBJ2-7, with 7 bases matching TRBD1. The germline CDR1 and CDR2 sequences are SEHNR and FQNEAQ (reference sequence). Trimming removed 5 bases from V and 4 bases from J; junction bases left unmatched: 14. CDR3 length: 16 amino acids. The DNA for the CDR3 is TGTGCCAGCAGCCGTCTTCGAGACAGGGATAGATACGAGCAGTACTTC. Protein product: CASSRLRDRDRYEQYF.

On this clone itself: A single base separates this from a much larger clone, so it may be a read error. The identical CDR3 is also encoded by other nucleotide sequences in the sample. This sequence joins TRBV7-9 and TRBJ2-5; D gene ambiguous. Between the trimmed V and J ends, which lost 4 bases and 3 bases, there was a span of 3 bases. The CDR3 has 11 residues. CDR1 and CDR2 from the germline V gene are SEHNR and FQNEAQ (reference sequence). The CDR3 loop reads CASSSEETQYF. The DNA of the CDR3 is TGTGCCAGCAGCTCGGAAGAGACCCAGTACTTC.

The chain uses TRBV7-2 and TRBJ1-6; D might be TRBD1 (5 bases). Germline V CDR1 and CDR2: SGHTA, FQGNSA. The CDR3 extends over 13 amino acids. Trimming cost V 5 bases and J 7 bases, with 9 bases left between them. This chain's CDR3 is CASSGTINSPLHF. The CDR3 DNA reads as TGTGCCAGCAGCGGGACCATAAATTCACCCCTCCACTTT.

CDR3 in amino acids: CAISGSPLSSTYEQYF. The CDR3 DNA is TGTGCCATCAGTGGCTCTCCCCTCTCATCAACCTACGAGCAGTACTTC. The V and J genes are TRBV10-3 and TRBJ2-7; D not certain. The ends were cut back, 4 bases at V and 2 bases at J, with 18 bases in the middle. This CDR3 region has 16 residues. Germline CDR1 is ENHRY and CDR2 is SYGVKD.

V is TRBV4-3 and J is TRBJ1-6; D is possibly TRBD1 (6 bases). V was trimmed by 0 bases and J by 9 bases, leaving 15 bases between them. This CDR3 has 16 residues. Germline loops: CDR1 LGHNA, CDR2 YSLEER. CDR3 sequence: CASSQDFGGPSSPLHF. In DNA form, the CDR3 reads TGCGCCAGCAGCCAAGATTTCGGGGGCCCCAGTTCACCCCTCCACTTT.

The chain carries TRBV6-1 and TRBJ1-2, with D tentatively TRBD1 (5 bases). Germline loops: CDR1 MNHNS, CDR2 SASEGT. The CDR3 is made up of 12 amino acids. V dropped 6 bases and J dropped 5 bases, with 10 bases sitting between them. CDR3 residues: CASRVRQYGYTF. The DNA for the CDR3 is TGTGCCAGCAGGGTAAGACAGTATGGCTACACCTTC.

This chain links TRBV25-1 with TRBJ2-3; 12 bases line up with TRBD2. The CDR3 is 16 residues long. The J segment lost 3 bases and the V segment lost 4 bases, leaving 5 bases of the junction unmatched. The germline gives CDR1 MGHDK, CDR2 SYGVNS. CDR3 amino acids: CASSGRLAGDTDTQYF. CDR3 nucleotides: TGTGCCAGCAGTGGGAGACTAGCGGGAGATACAGATACGCAGTATTTT. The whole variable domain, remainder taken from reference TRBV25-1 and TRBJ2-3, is EADIYQTPRYLVIGTGKKITLECSQTMGHDKMYWYQQDPGMELHLIHYSYGVNSTEKGDLSSESTVSRIRTEHFPLTLESARPSHTSQYLCASSGRLAGDTDTQYFGPGTRLTVL.

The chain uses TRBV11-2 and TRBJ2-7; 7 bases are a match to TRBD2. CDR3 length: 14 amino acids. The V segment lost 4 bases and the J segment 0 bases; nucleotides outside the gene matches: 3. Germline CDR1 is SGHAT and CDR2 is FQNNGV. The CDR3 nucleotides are TGTGCCAGCAGCTGGGGCGGGGGCTCCTACGAGCAGTACTTC. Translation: CASSWGGGSYEQYF.

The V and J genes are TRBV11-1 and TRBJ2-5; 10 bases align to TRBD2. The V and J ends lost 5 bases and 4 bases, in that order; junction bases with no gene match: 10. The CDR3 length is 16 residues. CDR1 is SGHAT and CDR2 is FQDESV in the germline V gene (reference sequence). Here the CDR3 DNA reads TGTGCCAGCAGCGCCCCTAGCGGGGGCCCCCTAGAGACCCAGTACTTC. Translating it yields CASSAPSGGPLETQYF.

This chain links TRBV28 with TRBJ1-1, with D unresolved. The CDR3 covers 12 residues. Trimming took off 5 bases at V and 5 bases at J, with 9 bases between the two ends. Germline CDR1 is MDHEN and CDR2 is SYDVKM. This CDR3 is CASSGRRTEAFF. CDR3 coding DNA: TGTGCCAGCAGTGGACGGAGGACTGAAGCTTTCTTT.